This T cell receptor (beta chain) was retrieved from a study of neoadjuvant anti-PD-1 for oral cavity cancer. Overall study: Patients without progression got a fourth dose around day 43. The study, taken as a whole, reports: PBMC Gini-index clonality exceeded responders' in non-responders post-nivolumab.

Germline lookup yields CDR1 MNHNS and CDR2 SASEGT. V was cut by 2 bases and J by 10 bases, with 14 bases left in between. The CDR3 extends over 13 amino acids. With regard to this clone: Its specificity is not known.

PBMC libraries mostly used 450 to 600 ng of input genomic DNA, with six replicates per sample. Measured with immunoSEQ multiplex PCR; TCRdb has only the in-frame clones, and not every one. Among about 15,000 clones, 72% were seen once, and the ten largest hold over 2%. Analysis of PBMCs was direct, with no culture step. V gene TRBV6-1 combines with J gene TRBJ1-1, with no clear D. This material consisted of PBMCs, taken before nivolumab (anti-PD-1) treatment. This TCR derives from a person aged 40 to 85 with oral cavity squamous cell carcinoma. The CDR3 DNA is TGTGCCAGCAGTGAACGACGGACCCGGGGAGCTTTCTTT. The encoded protein is CASSERRTRGAFF.